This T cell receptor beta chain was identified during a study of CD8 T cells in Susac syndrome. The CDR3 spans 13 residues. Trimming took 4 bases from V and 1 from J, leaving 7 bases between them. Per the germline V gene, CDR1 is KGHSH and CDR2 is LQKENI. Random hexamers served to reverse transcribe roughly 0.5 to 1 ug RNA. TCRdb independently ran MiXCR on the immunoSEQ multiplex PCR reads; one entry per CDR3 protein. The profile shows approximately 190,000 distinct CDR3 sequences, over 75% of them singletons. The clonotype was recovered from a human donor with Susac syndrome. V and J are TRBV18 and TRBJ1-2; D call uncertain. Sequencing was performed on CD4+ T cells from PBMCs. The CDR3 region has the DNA TGTGCCAGCTCACGTGGGGTTAACTATGGCTACACCTTC. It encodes CASSRGVNYGYTF.